Each of the 29 T cell receptor beta chains below was sequenced from the same sample in a study of shared clonotypes between healthy human individuals (dated by TCRdb to 2020 to 2021). The library relied on the immunoSEQ multiplex PCR assay. Sourced from immuneACCESS, this table was stored by TCRdb with only in-frame sequences that have V and J called. A share of the clones is absent; for the studies checked, an unresolved V gene accounts for under half, and the remainder has no known explanation. This sample holds roughly 700,000 clones; roughly 70% were observed only once. Approximately 1.7% of the sample lies in the top ten. The specimen sequenced was memory CD4+ T cells sorted from blood. The sample's cell subset or site label, in plain terms: CD45RA-negative fraction. These receptor sequences come from a young woman in good health.

Worth noting for this clone: At one end, the junction sequence differs from germline, possibly due to a read error. This chain connects TRBV28 to TRBJ1-1; the D gene is possibly TRBD1 (5 bases). This CDR3 contains 16 residues. CDR1 and CDR2 from the germline V gene are MDHEN and SYDVKM. The CDR3 sequence is CASSLLSGTVNTEAFF. The CDR3 DNA reads as TGTGCCAGCAGCTTATTGTCCGGGACGGTGAACACTGAAGCTTTCTTT. The whole variable domain, filled in from reference TRBV28 and TRBJ1-1, reads DVKVTQSSRYLVKRTGEKVFLECVQDMDHENMFWYRQDPGLGLRLIYFSYDVKMKEKGDIPEGYSVSREKKERFSLILESASTNQTSMYLCASSLLSGTVNTEAFFGQGTRLTVV.

This chain uses TRBV30 with TRBJ2-2; either TRBD1 or TRBD2 may supply D (5 bases each). CDR1 and CDR2 from the germline V gene are GTSNPN and SVGIG (reference sequence). The CDR3 has 15 residues. V lost 4 bases and J lost 3, with 15 bases in between. This chain's CDR3 is CAWNTGTTHTGELFF. Written as DNA, the CDR3 is TGTGCCTGGAACACCGGGACCACCCACACCGGGGAGCTGTTTTTT.

This clone was picked up one time. Other DNA sequences in this specimen translate into the identical CDR3. This rearrangement joins TRBV2 to TRBJ2-5, with D uncertain. The V end was cut by 8 bases, the J end by 0 bases, with 4 bases between. Germline loops: CDR1 SNHLY, CDR2 FYNNEI. CDR3 size: 11 residues. The CDR3 DNA reads TGTGCCAGCCGGTACCAAGAGACCCAGTACTTC. Translation gives CASRYQETQYF.

This clone was observed once. J is TRBJ2-1 and V is TRBV4-1; unclear D gene. The CDR3 consists of 15 residues. The germline V and J ends were trimmed by 2 bases and 2 bases, with 10 bases remaining between them. Germline loops: CDR1 MGHRA, CDR2 YSYEKL. This chain's CDR3 is CASSQRVGPYNEQFF. In nucleotides, the CDR3 is TGCGCCAGCAGCCAAAGGGTAGGGCCCTACAATGAGCAGTTCTTC.

The genes are TRBV2 and TRBJ2-4; D is unclear. The CDR3 length is 13 residues. V was shortened by 7 bases and J by 6 bases, with 13 bases between the two germline ends. Germline CDR1 and CDR2: SNHLY and FYNNEI. CDR3 coding DNA: TGTGCCAGCACAGTCCAGGTCGGAAACATTCAGTACTTC. This encodes CASTVQVGNIQYF. Full variable domain (rest looked up from reference TRBV2 and TRBJ2-4): EPEVTQTPSHQVTQMGQEVILRCVPISNHLYFYWYRQILGQKVEFLVSFYNNEISEKSEIFDDQFSVERPDGSNFTLKIRSTKLEDSAMYFCASTVQVGNIQYFGAGTRLSVL.

CDR3 region: CASTSRDRGGYTF. The CDR3 DNA reads as TGTGCCAGCACAAGCCGGGACAGAGGCGGCTACACCTTC. The chain couples TRBV7-9 to TRBJ1-2; 7 nucleotides agree with TRBD1. Germline V gives CDR1 SEHNR, CDR2 FQNEAQ (reference sequence). V was pared by 7 bases and J by 8 bases, with 10 bases of the junction left unmatched. This CDR3 has 13 residues. The variable domain in full, completed from reference TRBV7-9 and TRBJ1-2, reads DTGVSQNPRHKITKRGQNVTFRCDPISEHNRLYWYRQTLGQGPEFLTYFQNEAQLEKSRLLSDRFSAERPKGSFSTLEIQRTEQGDSAMYLCASTSRDRGGYTFGSGTRLTVV.

Comment on this clone: The identical CDR3 is also encoded by other nucleotide sequences in the sample. V usage is TRBV2 and J usage is TRBJ2-7; no definite D call. V was shortened by 6 bases and J by 2 bases, with 5 bases between the two germline ends. This CDR3 has 11 residues. CDR1 and CDR2 from the germline V gene are SNHLY and FYNNEI. The DNA for the CDR3 is TGTGCCAGCAGCACAGCCTACGAGCAGTACTTC. This gives the protein CASSTAYEQYF.

This clone was observed a handful of times. Relative to the germline gene, one junction end is altered; a read error may explain this. The rearrangement uses TRBV7-9 and TRBJ2-3; D is unclear. The germline CDR1 and CDR2 sequences are SEHNR and FQNEAQ (reference sequence). CDR3 length: 13 residues. CDR3 bases: TGTGCCGGCAGCAGTTGGGACACAGATACGCAGTATTTT. It codes for CAGSSWDTDTQYF.

The chain uses TRBV27 and TRBJ2-1; TRBD2 matches 12 bases. The J segment lost 7 bases and the V segment lost 4 bases, leaving 8 bases of the junction unmatched. This CDR3 has 16 residues. The germline V gene encodes CDR1 MNHEY and CDR2 SMNVEV (reference sequence). The CDR3 nucleotides are TGTGCCAGCAGTTCTCCTAGCGGGAGGGTAAGAAATGAGCAGTTCTTC. Translation: CASSSPSGRVRNEQFF.

V is TRBV19 and J is TRBJ2-1; 11 bases are a match to TRBD2. The CDR3 is 16 amino acids. V shed 5 bases and J 6 bases; nucleotides not matched to a gene: 9. Germline-derived CDR1 and CDR2 are LNHDA and SQIVND (reference sequence). CDR3 region: CASSATSGIPLNEQFF. The CDR3 DNA reads as TGTGCCAGTAGTGCGACTAGCGGGATTCCACTCAATGAGCAGTTCTTC. Filled out from reference TRBV19 and TRBJ2-1, the complete variable domain reads DGGITQSPKYLFRKEGQNVTLSCEQNLNHDAMYWYRQDPGQGLRLIYYSQIVNDFQKGDIAEGYSVSREKKESFPLTVTSAQKNPTAFYLCASSATSGIPLNEQFFGPGTRLTVL.

The V gene is TRBV7-9, the J gene TRBJ2-7; possible D gene TRBD2, 6 bases. This CDR3 is 15 amino acids long. Germline-derived CDR1 and CDR2 are SEHNR and FQNEAQ (reference sequence). V was clipped by 0 bases and J by 2 bases, with 11 bases between them. The CDR3 protein is CASSLAGSGAYEQYF. The CDR3 DNA reads TGTGCCAGCAGCTTAGCAGGTAGCGGCGCCTACGAGCAGTACTTC.

This clone was seen more than once but under ten times. The chain has TRBV15 and TRBJ2-1, with TRBD1 matching 9 bases. The CDR3 has 16 residues. Losses at the gene ends were 3 bases for V and 4 bases for J; bases not matched to a gene: 7. Germline CDR1 reads LNHNV; CDR2 reads YYDKDF (reference sequence). CDR3 sequence reads: CATSSPGTGTYNEQFF. Here the CDR3 DNA reads TGTGCCACCAGCAGTCCCGGGACAGGGACATACAATGAGCAGTTCTTC.

This clone was counted only a few times. The rearrangement links TRBV5-6 to TRBJ2-5, with 8 positions matching TRBD2. With 3 bases clipped from V and 1 base from J, the junction kept 2 bases outside the gene matches. Germline CDR1 is SGHDT and CDR2 is YYEEEE. The CDR3 contains 14 residues. The CDR3, as DNA: TGTGCCAGCAGCTCTCTAGCGGGCCAAGAGACCCAGTACTTC. Its protein product is CASSSLAGQETQYF.

The CDR3 coding sequence is TGTGCCAGCAGTTTAGATATTCGTAGGGACAGGGCCTATGGCTACACCTTC. Amino acids: CASSLDIRRDRAYGYTF. The genes are TRBV28 and TRBJ1-2; TRBD1 aligns across 9 bases. Germline trimming cut 2 bases from V and 4 bases from J; bases unmatched to any gene: 11. The V gene's germline CDR1 is MDHEN and CDR2 SYDVKM. This CDR3 comprises 17 residues.

The chain employs TRBV5-1 and TRBJ2-7; 8 bases align to TRBD1. From germline, CDR1 is SGHRS and CDR2 YFSETQ. Trimming at V came to 2 bases and at J to 5 bases, leaving 6 bases not matched to a gene. This CDR3 region has 14 residues. The CDR3 nucleotides read TGCGCCAGCAGCTTCGAGGACAGGGTAAACGAGCAGTACTTC. It yields the protein CASSFEDRVNEQYF.

The gene calls are TRBV5-1 and TRBJ1-5; 9 nucleotides align to TRBD1. This CDR3 contains 18 residues. With V trimmed by 6 bases and J by 0 bases, 13 bases remained unmatched. The germline gives CDR1 SGHRS, CDR2 YFSETQ. The CDR3 reads CASNLTQGADYSNQPQHF. For the CDR3, the DNA is TGCGCCAGCAACCTAACACAGGGGGCCGATTATAGCAATCAGCCCCAGCATTTT.

Concerning this clone: Other DNA sequences from this sample encode an identical CDR3 as well. The chain employs TRBV19 and TRBJ2-7, with 13 bases fitting TRBD2. The ends lost 8 bases at V and 4 bases at J; junction bases unmatched: 5. The length of the CDR3 is 14 residues. CDR1 LNHDA and CDR2 SQIVND come from the germline V gene (reference sequence). CDR3 sequence (DNA): TGTGCCAGTCGGACTAGCGGGAGTGGGTACGAGCAGTACTTC. Residues: CASRTSGSGYEQYF.

A few counts support this clone. The rearrangement joins TRBV7-9 to TRBJ2-1; D perhaps matches TRBD2 (5 bases). The germline V gene has CDR1 SEHNR and CDR2 FQNEAQ (reference sequence). V shed 8 bases and J shed 2 bases, with 16 bases lying between them. The CDR3 consists of 15 residues. The CDR3 loop is CASRTRATAYNEQFF. As DNA, the CDR3 is TGTGCCAGCCGCACTAGGGCTACTGCCTACAATGAGCAGTTCTTC.

This clone turned up a few times. The rearrangement links TRBV7-2 to TRBJ2-5; 11 bases match TRBD2. Germline trimming cut 5 bases from V and 4 bases from J; bases unmatched to any gene: 3. The CDR3 length is 14 residues. Germline V lookup: CDR1 SGHTA, CDR2 FQGNSA. The CDR3 coding sequence is TGTGCCAGCAGCCAGACTAGCGGGATAGAGACCCAGTACTTC. This translates into CASSQTSGIETQYF.

V and J are TRBV11-2 and TRBJ2-1, with 7 bases lining up with TRBD2. The length of the CDR3 is 12 residues. Germline lookup yields CDR1 SGHAT and CDR2 FQNNGV. The V segment lost 3 bases and the J segment 8 bases; nucleotides outside the gene matches: 1. CDR3 DNA sequence: TGTGCCAGCAGCTTCCGGGGGGATGAGCAGTTCTTC. Protein sequence: CASSFRGDEQFF.

The CDR3 nucleotides read TGTGCCAGCAGCTCCGTCGCGGGCGGATACAATGAGCAGTTCTTC. Protein: CASSSVAGGYNEQFF. J is TRBJ2-1 and V is TRBV14, with D possibly TRBD2 on 5 matching bases. Germline V gene lookup returns CDR1 SGHDN and CDR2 FVKESK. The CDR3 spans 15 residues. V lost 5 bases and J 4 bases, leaving 15 bases between the germline ends.

Only a few counts were recorded for this clone. This chain links TRBV6-6 with TRBJ1-5, with D perhaps matching TRBD1 (5 bases). The germline V and J ends were trimmed by 7 bases and 7 bases, with 14 bases remaining between them. The CDR3 runs 13 residues. The germline gives CDR1 MNHNY, CDR2 SVGAGI (reference sequence). The CDR3 sequence is CASIRSRGQPQHF. The CDR3 DNA reads as TGTGCCAGCATCCGATCAAGGGGCCAGCCCCAGCATTTT.

Remarks on this clone: Other DNA sequences in this sample translate to the same CDR3. The rearrangement joins TRBV5-1 to TRBJ2-3; D not certain. CDR3 length: 12 amino acids. Trimming removed 3 bases at V and 6 bases at J, with 8 bases between. Germline V gene lookup returns CDR1 SGHRS and CDR2 YFSETQ. CDR3 DNA: TGCGCCAGCAGCTCTAACGGGGATACGCAGTATTTT. Translating it yields CASSSNGDTQYF. The full variable domain, with the rest looked up from reference TRBV5-1 and TRBJ2-3, is KAGVTQTPRYLIKTRGQQVTLSCSPISGHRSVSWYQQTPGQGLQFLFEYFSETQRNKGNFPGRFSGRQFSNSRSEMNVSTLELGDSALYLCASSSNGDTQYFGPGTRLTVL.

The chain carries TRBV7-2 and TRBJ2-7; 9 nucleotides match TRBD1. Trimming removed 1 base from V and 7 bases from J; junction bases left unmatched: 5. In germline, CDR1 is SGHTA, CDR2 FQGNSA. The CDR3 contains 14 residues. DNA of the CDR3: TGTGCCAGCAGCTTAGACAGGGGGCTTCGAGAGCAGTACTTC. Its protein is CASSLDRGLREQYF.

The chain couples TRBV5-1 to TRBJ2-3; unclear D gene. The CDR3 covers 16 residues. Per the germline V gene, CDR1 is SGHRS and CDR2 is YFSETQ. Trimming took off 0 bases at V and 3 bases at J, with 14 bases between the two ends. The CDR3 region has the DNA TGCGCCAGCAGCTTGGGAGCCCTAAGTGGGACAGATACGCAGTATTTT. Translation: CASSLGALSGTDTQYF.

V gene TRBV28 combines with J gene TRBJ1-2; unclear D gene. This CDR3 has 13 amino acids. The V end lost 8 bases, the J end lost 4 bases, and 14 bases lay between the germline ends. CDR1 is MDHEN, CDR2 SYDVKM, per germline. CDR3 sequence reads: CASGNRKSYGYTF. The CDR3 DNA follows: TGTGCCAGCGGAAACCGGAAGAGCTATGGCTACACCTTC.

The chain recombines TRBV5-5 with TRBJ1-5; no reliable D call. CDR1 is SGHKS, CDR2 YYEKEE, per germline (reference sequence). Trimming shortened V by 3 bases and J by 6 bases, and 13 bases separated the two germline ends. The CDR3 covers 14 residues. The chain's CDR3 is CASSSRRGGQPQHF. The CDR3 coding sequence is TGTGCCAGCAGCTCACGAAGAGGTGGTCAGCCCCAGCATTTT. The full variable domain, in which reference TRBV5-5 and TRBJ1-5 provide the parts outside the CDR3, is DAGVTQSPTHLIKTRGQQVTLRCSPISGHKSVSWYQQVLGQGPQFIFQYYEKEERGRGNFPDRFSARQFPNYSSELNVNALLLGDSALYLCASSSRRGGQPQHFGDGTRLSIL.

This clone was picked up one time. This chain links TRBV25-1 with TRBJ2-5; D unresolved. The germline V gene encodes CDR1 MGHDK and CDR2 SYGVNS. This CDR3 region has 16 residues. With 6 bases removed from V and 2 bases from J, the gap between germline ends came to 19 bases. The DNA of the CDR3 is TGTGCCAGCAGCCCAGGCAGCGTAGGACCTCAAGAGACCCAGTACTTC. It specifies CASSPGSVGPQETQYF.

The chain uses TRBV2 and TRBJ2-3; D unclear. The V and J ends lost 3 bases and 3 bases respectively, with 7 bases between them. Germline V gives CDR1 SNHLY, CDR2 FYNNEI. The CDR3 consists of 13 residues. The CDR3 protein is CASSDEKTDTQYF. As DNA, the CDR3 is TGTGCCAGCAGTGACGAGAAAACAGATACGCAGTATTTT. The entire variable domain, with the rest obtained from reference TRBV2 and TRBJ2-3, is as follows: EPEVTQTPSHQVTQMGQEVILRCVPISNHLYFYWYRQILGQKVEFLVSFYNNEISEKSEIFDDQFSVERPDGSNFTLKIRSTKLEDSAMYFCASSDEKTDTQYFGPGTRLTVL.